Shown below are 2 T cell receptor beta chains from a single sample sequenced in a study of response to subunit inactivated influenza vaccine. TCRdb recomputed calls from the RT-PCR reads with MiXCR, one row per CDR3 protein. Among around 710,000 distinct CDR3 sequences listed, roughly 13% were seen once. The material sequenced was PBMCs from blood, taken around 15 days before vaccination. These receptors came from a middle-aged man who received an inactivated influenza vaccine.

The chain uses TRBV5-1 and TRBJ2-3; 13 bases match TRBD2. This CDR3 has 16 residues. V lost 4 bases, J lost 2 bases, and 4 bases stayed unmatched. Germline lookup yields CDR1 SGHRS and CDR2 YFSETQ. CDR3 sequence (DNA): TGCGCCAGCAGCACCGGGACTAGCGGGATCACAGATACGCAGTATTTT. Protein sequence: CASSTGTSGITDTQYF. The whole variable domain, filled in from reference TRBV5-1 and TRBJ2-3, reads KAGVTQTPRYLIKTRGQQVTLSCSPISGHRSVSWYQQTPGQGLQFLFEYFSETQRNKGNFPGRFSGRQFSNSRSEMNVSTLELGDSALYLCASSTGTSGITDTQYFGPGTRLTVL.

The chain is built from TRBV9 and TRBJ2-3, with D possibly matching TRBD1 (6 bases). Trimming removed 3 bases from V and 5 bases from J, with 19 bases in between. There are 16 residues in the CDR3. Germline V CDR1 and CDR2: SGDLS, YYNGEE. The DNA of the CDR3 is TGTGCCAGCAGCGCGGACCCCTCAGGGGTTAGAGATACGCAGTATTTT. The encoded protein is CASSADPSGVRDTQYF. Looking up the rest from reference TRBV9 and TRBJ2-3 gives the full variable domain: DSGVTQTPKHLITATGQRVTLRCSPRSGDLSVYWYQQSLDQGLQFLIQYYNGEERAKGNILERFSAQQFPDLHSELNLSSLELGDSALYFCASSADPSGVRDTQYFGPGTRLTVL.